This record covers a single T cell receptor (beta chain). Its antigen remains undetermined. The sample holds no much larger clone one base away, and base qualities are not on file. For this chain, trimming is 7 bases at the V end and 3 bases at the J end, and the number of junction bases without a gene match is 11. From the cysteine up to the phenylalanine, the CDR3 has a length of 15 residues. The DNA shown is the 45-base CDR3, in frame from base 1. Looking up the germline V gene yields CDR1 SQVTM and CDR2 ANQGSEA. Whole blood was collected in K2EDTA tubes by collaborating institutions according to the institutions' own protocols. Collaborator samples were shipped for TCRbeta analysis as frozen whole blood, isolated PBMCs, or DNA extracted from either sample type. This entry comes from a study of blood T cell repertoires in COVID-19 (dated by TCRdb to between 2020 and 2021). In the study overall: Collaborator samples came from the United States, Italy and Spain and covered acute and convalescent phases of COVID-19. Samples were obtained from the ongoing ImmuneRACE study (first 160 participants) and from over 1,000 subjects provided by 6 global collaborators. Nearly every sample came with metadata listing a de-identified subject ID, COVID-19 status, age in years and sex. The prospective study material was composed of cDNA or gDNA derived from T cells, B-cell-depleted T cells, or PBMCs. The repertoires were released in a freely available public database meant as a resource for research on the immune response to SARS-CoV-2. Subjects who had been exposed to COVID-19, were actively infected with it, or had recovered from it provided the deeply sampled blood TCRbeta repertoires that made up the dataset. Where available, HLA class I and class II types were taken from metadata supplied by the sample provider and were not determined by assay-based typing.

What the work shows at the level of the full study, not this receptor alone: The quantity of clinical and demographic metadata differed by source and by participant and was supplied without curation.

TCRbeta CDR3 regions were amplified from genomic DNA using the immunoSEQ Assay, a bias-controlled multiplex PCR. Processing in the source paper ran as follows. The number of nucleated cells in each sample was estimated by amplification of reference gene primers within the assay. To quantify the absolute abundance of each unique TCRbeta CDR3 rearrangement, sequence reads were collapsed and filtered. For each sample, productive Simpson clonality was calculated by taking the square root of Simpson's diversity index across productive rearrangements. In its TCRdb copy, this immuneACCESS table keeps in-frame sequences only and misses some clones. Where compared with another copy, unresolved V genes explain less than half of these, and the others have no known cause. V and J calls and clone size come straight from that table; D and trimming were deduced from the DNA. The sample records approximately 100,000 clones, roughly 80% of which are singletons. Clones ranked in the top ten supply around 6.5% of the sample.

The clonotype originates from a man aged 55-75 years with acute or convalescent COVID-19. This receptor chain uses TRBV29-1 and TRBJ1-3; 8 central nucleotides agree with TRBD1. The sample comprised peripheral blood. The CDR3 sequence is CSAKLWTGNGNTIYF. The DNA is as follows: TGCAGCGCCAAGCTTTGGACAGGGAATGGAAACACCATATATTTT.